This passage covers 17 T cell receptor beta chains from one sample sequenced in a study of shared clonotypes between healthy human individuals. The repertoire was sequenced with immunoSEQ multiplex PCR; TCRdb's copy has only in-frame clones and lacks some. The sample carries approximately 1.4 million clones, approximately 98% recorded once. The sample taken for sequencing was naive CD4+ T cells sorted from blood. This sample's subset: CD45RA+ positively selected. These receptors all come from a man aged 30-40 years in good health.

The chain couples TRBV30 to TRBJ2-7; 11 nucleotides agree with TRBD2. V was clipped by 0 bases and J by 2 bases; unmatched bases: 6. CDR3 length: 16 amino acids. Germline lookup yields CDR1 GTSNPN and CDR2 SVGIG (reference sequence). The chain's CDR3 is CAWSVRASGRTYEQYF. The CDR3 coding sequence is TGTGCCTGGAGTGTAAGGGCTAGCGGGAGGACCTACGAGCAGTACTTC.

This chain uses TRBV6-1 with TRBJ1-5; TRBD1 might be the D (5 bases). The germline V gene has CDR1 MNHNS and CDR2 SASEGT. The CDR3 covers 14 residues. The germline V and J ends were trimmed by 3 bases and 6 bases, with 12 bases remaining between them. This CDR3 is CASSDGGAGQPQHF. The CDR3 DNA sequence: TGTGCCAGCAGTGACGGAGGGGCCGGTCAGCCCCAGCATTTT.

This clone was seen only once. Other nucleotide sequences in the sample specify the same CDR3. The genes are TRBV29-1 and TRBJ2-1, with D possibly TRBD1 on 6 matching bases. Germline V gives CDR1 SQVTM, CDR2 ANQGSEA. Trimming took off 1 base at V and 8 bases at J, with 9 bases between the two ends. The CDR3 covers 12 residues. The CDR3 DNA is TGCAGCGTTGAAGGTCCAGGGGATGAGCAGTTCTTC. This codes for CSVEGPGDEQFF.

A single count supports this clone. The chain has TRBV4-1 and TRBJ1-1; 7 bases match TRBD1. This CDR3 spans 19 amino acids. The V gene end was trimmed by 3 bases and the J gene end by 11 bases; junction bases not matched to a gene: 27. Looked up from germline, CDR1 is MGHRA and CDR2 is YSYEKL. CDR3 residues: CASSHLEKFQGTARLTAFF. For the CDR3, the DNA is TGCGCCAGCAGCCATTTGGAGAAATTTCAAGGGACAGCTAGGCTAACGGCTTTCTTT.

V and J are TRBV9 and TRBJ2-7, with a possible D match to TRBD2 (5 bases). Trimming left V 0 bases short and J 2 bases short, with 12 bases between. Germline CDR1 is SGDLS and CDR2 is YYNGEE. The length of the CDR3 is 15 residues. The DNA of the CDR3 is TGTGCCAGCAGCGTAGCCATTAGAGGGCCCTACGAGCAGTACTTC. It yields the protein CASSVAIRGPYEQYF.

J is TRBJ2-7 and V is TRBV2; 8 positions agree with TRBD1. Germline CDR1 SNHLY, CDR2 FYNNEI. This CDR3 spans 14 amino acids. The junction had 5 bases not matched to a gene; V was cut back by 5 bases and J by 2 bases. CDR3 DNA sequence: TGTGCCAGCAGTACCCGGACAGGGCCCTACGAGCAGTACTTC. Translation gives CASSTRTGPYEQYF.

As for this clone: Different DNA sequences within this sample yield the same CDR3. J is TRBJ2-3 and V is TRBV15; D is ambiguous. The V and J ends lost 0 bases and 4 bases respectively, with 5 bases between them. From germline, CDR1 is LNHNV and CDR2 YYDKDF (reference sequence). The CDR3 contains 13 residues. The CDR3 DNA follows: TGTGCCACCAGCAGAGATTTGCCAGATACGCAGTATTTT. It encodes CATSRDLPDTQYF.

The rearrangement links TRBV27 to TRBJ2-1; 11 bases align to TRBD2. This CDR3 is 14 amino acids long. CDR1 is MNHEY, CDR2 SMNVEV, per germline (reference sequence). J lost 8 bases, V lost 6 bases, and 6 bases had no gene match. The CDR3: CASSRLAGSDEQFF. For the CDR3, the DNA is TGTGCCAGCAGCCGACTAGCGGGATCGGATGAGCAGTTCTTC.

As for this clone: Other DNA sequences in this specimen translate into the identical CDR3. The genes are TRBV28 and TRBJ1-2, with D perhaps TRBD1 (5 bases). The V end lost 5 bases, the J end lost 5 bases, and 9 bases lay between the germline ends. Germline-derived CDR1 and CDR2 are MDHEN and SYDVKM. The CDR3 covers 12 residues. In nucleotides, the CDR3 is TGTGCCAGCAGTCTGGGGCAGTATGGCTACACCTTC. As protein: CASSLGQYGYTF.

CDR3 in amino acids: CASSLYAGTVGETQYF. The CDR3 region has the DNA TGTGCCAGCAGCTTGTATGCGGGTACCGTCGGGGAGACCCAGTACTTC. The rearrangement uses TRBV5-5 and TRBJ2-5, with D possibly being TRBD2 (5 bases). The CDR3 is 16 amino acids. V was pared by 1 base and J by 5 bases, with 18 bases between. From germline, CDR1 is SGHKS and CDR2 YYEKEE (reference sequence).

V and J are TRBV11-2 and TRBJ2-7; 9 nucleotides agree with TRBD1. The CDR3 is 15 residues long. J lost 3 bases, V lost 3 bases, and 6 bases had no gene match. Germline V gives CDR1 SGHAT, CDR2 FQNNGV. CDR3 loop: CASSFGPGQGYEQYF. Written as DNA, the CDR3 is TGTGCCAGCAGCTTTGGACCGGGACAGGGCTACGAGCAGTACTTC.

The CDR3 reads CASSSRQGIGGYTF. The DNA of the CDR3 is TGTGCCAGCAGCTCGAGACAGGGGATTGGTGGCTACACCTTC. This chain uses TRBV5-4 with TRBJ1-2, with TRBD1 identical over 8 bases. Germline loops: CDR1 SGHNT, CDR2 YYREEE (reference sequence). V lost 3 bases and J lost 7; bases outside the gene matches: 8. This CDR3 spans 14 amino acids.

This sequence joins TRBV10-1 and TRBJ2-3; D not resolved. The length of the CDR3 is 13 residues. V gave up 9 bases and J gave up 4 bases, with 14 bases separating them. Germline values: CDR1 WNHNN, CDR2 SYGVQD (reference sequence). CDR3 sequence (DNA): TGCGCCAGTAGCCTCTTGCAGGCAGATACGCAGTATTTT. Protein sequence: CASSLLQADTQYF.

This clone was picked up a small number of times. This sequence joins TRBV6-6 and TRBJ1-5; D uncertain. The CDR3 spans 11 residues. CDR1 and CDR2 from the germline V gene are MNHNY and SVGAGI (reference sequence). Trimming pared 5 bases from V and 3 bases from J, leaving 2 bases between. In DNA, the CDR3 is TGTGCCAGCAGTCCCAATCAGCCCCAGCATTTT. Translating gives CASSPNQPQHF.

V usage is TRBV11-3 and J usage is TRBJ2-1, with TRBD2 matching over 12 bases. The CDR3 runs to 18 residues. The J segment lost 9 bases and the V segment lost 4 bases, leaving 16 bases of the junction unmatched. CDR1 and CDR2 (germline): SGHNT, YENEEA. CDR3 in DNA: TGTGCCAGCAGCTCCGGACTAGCGGGAACACAAAGAGGTAGTGAGCAGTTCTTC. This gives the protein CASSSGLAGTQRGSEQFF.

The CDR3, as DNA: TGTGCCAGCAGCCCCCGGACAGGGTTTGGAGATACGCAGTATTTT. It codes for CASSPRTGFGDTQYF. The chain has TRBV9 and TRBJ2-3, with TRBD1 identical over 8 bases. The CDR3 consists of 15 residues. The germline V gene encodes CDR1 SGDLS and CDR2 YYNGEE. V shed 4 bases, J shed 5 bases, and the junction held 9 bases outside the gene matches.

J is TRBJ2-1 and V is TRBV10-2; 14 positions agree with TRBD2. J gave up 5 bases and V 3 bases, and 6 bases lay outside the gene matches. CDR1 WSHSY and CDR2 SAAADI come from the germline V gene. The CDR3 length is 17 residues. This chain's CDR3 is CASSDPPGLAGDNEQFF. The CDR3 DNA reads TGCGCCAGCAGTGACCCTCCGGGACTAGCGGGAGACAATGAGCAGTTCTTC.